This is a list of T cell receptor beta chains from one sample in a study of control samples from healthy donors and cancer patients. Profiled with immunoSEQ multiplex PCR; TCRdb holds only in-frame clones, not every one. The table lists fewer than 70,000 clones, 87% of them singletons. The specimen was PBMCs. These receptors originate from a man in his 60s with head and neck cancer. CDR3s leave out the opening cysteine and the closing phenylalanine or tryptophan.

CDR3 protein,J gene,V gene
ASYREKNIQY,TRBJ2-4,TRBV6-5
ASSFDATGGYT,TRBJ1-2,TRBV5-1
ASSLGQVANSPLH,TRBJ1-6,TRBV7-6
SGGRESEQY,TRBJ2-7,TRBV20-1
ATEGQHYEQY,TRBJ2-7,TRBV19
ASSQEDRAGETQY,TRBJ2-5,TRBV4-3
ASSGGHTSTDTQY,TRBJ2-3,TRBV5-1
ASSPPGGGEKLF,TRBJ1-4,TRBV5-1
ASRLAGDYEQY,TRBJ2-7,TRBV6-5
ASSLATGGSYEKLF,TRBJ1-4,TRBV7-9
ASSRLSSGGSHGEQF,TRBJ2-1,TRBV10-1
ASGQGVSPLH,TRBJ1-6,TRBV12-3/TRBV12-4
ASSEFRQGQPQH,TRBJ1-5,TRBV25-1
ASSFVRASEQY,TRBJ2-7,TRBV27
AWSVPGQLFSPLH,TRBJ1-6,TRBV30
ASSLFWTGPLRVNQPQH,TRBJ1-5,TRBV28
ASRRTGTGAGELF,TRBJ2-2,TRBV6-5
ASSRGQGNEQY,TRBJ2-7,TRBV2
ASSLGGTGAEAF,TRBJ1-1,TRBV11-3
ASSLAGGRETQY,TRBJ2-5,TRBV5-1
ASSLGLANQETQY,TRBJ2-5,TRBV2
ASSPRGDLNYNEQF,TRBJ2-1,TRBV9
ASRVNSGANVLT,TRBJ2-6,TRBV6-5
ASRGATLGYSNQPQH,TRBJ1-5,TRBV2
ASSFTGLAGEWHTGELF,TRBJ2-2,TRBV19
ASSSGQGTEAF,TRBJ1-1,TRBV27
ASSQDLAGSEQY,TRBJ2-7,TRBV4-2
ASSYMGGGTGELF,TRBJ2-2,TRBV6-2/TRBV6-3
ATSETGRGTQY,TRBJ2-5,TRBV24-1
ASSIPRGSRPEKLF,TRBJ1-4,TRBV19
ASSKTGVHGYT,TRBJ1-2,TRBV5-1
ASSSPDFFTGELF,TRBJ2-2,TRBV11-3
ASSLAAQANVLT,TRBJ2-6,TRBV7-9
ASSGTSGRGTQY,TRBJ2-5,TRBV9
ASTGQGIEKLF,TRBJ1-4,TRBV7-9
ASSDGQRYGYT,TRBJ1-2,TRBV7-9
ASSRSEGGRYNYGYT,TRBJ1-2,TRBV28
ASSPSTGGRVLEQY,TRBJ2-7,TRBV19
ASRQTGGVMNTEAF,TRBJ1-1,TRBV28
ASSQTGAGELF,TRBJ2-2,TRBV12-3/TRBV12-4
ASSPQWGETQY,TRBJ2-5,TRBV18
ASSIGTQGYYGYT,TRBJ1-2,TRBV19
AWSVGRSGANVLT,TRBJ2-6,TRBV30
ATKNEKLF,TRBJ1-4,TRBV19
ASSPSGGRVNGETQY,TRBJ2-5,TRBV18
AWTVSGTQY,TRBJ2-7,TRBV30
ASRRTGENTEAF,TRBJ1-1,TRBV5-1
ASSLKSTSPDYGYT,TRBJ1-2,TRBV7-2
ASRDVTDSPLH,TRBJ1-6,TRBV19
ASSVVAGGSYNEQF,TRBJ2-1,TRBV9
ASSDGDSLYYGYT,TRBJ1-2,TRBV7-8
ASSVAMVGHSNTDTQY,TRBJ2-3,TRBV9
ASSEYGYRGQGNNEQF,TRBJ2-1,TRBV6-1
SVNRGGTGELF,TRBJ2-2,TRBV29-1
ASSEYGGRVYEQY,TRBJ2-7,TRBV25-1
ASSMGGVVGTEAF,TRBJ1-1,TRBV28
ASSQGRSSGNTIY,TRBJ1-3,TRBV6-5